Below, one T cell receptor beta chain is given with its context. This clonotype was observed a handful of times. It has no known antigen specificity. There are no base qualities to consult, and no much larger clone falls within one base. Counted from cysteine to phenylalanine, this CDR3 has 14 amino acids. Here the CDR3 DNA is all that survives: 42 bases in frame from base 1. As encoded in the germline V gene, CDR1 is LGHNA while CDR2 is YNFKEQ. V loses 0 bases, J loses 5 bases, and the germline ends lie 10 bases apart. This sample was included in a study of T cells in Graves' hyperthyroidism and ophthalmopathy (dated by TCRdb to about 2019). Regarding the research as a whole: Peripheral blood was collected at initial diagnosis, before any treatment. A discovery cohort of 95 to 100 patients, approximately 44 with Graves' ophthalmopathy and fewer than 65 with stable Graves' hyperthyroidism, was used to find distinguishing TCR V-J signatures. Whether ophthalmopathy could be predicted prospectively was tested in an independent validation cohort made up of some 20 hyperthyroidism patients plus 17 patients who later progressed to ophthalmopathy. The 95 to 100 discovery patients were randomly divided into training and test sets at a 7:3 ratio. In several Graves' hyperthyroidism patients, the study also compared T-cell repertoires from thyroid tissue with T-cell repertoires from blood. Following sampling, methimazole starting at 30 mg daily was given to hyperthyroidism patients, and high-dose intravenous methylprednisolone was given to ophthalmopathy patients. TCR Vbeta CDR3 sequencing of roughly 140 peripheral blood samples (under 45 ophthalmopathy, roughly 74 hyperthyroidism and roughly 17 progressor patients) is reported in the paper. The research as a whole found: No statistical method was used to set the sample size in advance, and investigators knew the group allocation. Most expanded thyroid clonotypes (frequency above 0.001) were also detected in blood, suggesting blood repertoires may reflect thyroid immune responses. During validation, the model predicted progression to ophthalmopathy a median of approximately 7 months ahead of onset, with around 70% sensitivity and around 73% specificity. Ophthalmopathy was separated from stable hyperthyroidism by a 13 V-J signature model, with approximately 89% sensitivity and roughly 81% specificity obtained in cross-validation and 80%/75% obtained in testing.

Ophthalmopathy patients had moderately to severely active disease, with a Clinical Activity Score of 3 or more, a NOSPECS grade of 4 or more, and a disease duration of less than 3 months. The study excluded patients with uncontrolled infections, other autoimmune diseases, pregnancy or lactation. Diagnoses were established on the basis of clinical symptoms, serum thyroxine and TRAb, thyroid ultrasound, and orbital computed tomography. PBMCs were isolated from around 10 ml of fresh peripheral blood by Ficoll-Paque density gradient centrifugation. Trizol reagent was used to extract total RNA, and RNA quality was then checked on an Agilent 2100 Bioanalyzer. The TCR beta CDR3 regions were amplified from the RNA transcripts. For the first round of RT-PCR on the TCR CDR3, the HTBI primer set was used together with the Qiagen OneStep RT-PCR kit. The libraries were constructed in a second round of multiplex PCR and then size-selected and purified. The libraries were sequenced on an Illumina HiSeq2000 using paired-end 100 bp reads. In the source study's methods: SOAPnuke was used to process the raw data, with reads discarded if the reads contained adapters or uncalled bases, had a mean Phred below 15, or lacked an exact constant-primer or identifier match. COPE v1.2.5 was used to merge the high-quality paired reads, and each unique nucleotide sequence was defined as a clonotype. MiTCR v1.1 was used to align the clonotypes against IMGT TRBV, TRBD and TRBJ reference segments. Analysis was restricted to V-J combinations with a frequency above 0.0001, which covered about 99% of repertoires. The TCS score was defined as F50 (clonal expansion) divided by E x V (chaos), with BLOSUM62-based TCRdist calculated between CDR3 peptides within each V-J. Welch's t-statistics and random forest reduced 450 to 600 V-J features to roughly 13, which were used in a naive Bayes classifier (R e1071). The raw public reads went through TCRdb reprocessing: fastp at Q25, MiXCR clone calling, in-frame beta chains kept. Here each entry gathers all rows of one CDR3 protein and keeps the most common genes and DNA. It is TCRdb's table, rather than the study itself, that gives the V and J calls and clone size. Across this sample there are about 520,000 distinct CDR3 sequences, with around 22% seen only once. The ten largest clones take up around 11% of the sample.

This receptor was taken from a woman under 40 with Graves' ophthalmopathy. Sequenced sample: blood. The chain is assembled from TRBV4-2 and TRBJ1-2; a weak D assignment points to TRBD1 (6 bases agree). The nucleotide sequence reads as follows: TGTGCCAGCAGCCAAGATGGGGGGCAGTATGGCTACACCTTC. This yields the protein CASSQDGGQYGYTF.